The present T cell receptor (beta chain) was sequenced within a study of T cells in localized non-small cell lung cancer. Here immunoSEQ multiplex PCR was the method, and the copy in TCRdb shows in-frame clones only, minus some. This table has 60,000 to 85,000 clones, roughly 90% appearing once. Specimen: peripheral blood, collected before any cancer treatment. The TCR comes from a male donor older than 55 with stage III squamous cell lung carcinoma.

The CDR3 DNA sequence: TGTGCCAGCAGCTTAGCGGCGGGGGAAGTCGGGGAGCTGTTTTTT. Residues: CASSLAAGEVGELFF. This rearrangement joins TRBV7-2 to TRBJ2-2; 7 bases fit TRBD2. J gave up 7 bases and V 0 bases, and 5 bases lay outside the gene matches. Germline CDR1 and CDR2: SGHTA and FQGNSA. There are 15 residues in the CDR3.